The subject of this entry is one T cell receptor (beta chain). Its target is not known. The assay was immunoSEQ multiplex PCR, and TCRdb's table has in-frame clones only and misses some. The repertoire holds approximately 17,000 clones, with about four fifths as singletons. The record originates from a study of T cells in localized non-small cell lung cancer. Study-level results: Peak T cell clonality was found in uninvolved adjacent lung, exceeding tumor. Among blood samples, higher T cell density accompanied longer overall survival. Investigators sequenced only a single tumor region, leaving heterogeneity possible. Appearing in adjacent lung were a median roughly 60 of the top 100 tumor clones.

The V gene's germline CDR1 is SGHTA and CDR2 FQGTGA. The CDR3 totals 14 residues. Trimming at V came to 1 base and at J to 4 bases, leaving 2 bases not matched to a gene. The sequence was collected from a male donor aged 60 or over with stage I lung adenocarcinoma. The chain recombines TRBV7-3 with TRBJ2-3; 7 nucleotides agree with TRBD2. Source: peripheral blood, taken before any cancer treatment. In nucleotides, the CDR3 is TGTGCCAGCAGCTTAAACGCGGGAGCAGATACGCAGTATTTT. Translation gives CASSLNAGADTQYF. Drawing the rest from reference TRBV7-3 and TRBJ2-3, the complete variable domain is GAGVSQTPSNKVTEKGKYVELRCDPISGHTALYWYRQSLGQGPEFLIYFQGTGAADDSGLPNDRFFAVRPEGSVSTLKIQRTERGDSAVYLCASSLNAGADTQYFGPGTRLTVL.